The T cell receptor beta chain under discussion was sequenced for a study of blood T cells in healthy people across ages. Study findings and constraints: Naive T cell percentage by flow cytometry tracked strongly with beta diversity. Long-lived donors exceeded aged donors in naive CD4+ cells and diversity.

This clonotype has at least ten counts. Its antigen is undetermined. A second PCR of 7 to 11 cycles used a sample-barcoded 5' primer and a J-beta primer mix. Each cDNA molecule carried a tag from a template-switch adaptor that contained 12 random nucleotides. Every sample gave at least 2.5 million paired-end reads containing CDR3. One entry per CDR3 protein, called by TCRdb with MiXCR from the 5' RACE reads. The sample lists hundreds of thousands of distinct CDR3 sequences, about 51% occurring once. CDR1 is LGHDT, CDR2 YNNKEL, per germline (reference sequence). The CDR3 has 15 residues. V shed 1 base and J shed 2 bases, with 10 bases lying between them.

The genes are TRBV3-1 and TRBJ2-3, with D perhaps matching TRBD2 (5 bases). The sequence came from a woman of 80 years or more in good health. Sequenced: blood. CDR3 nucleotides: TGTGCCAGCAGCCAAGTGGGTCTAGCCACAGATACGCAGTATTTT. Translated, it gives CASSQVGLATDTQYF.